The sequence of this T cell receptor beta chain was determined in a study of molecular identifiers for immune sequencing clone quantification. V lost 2 bases and J 5 bases, leaving 9 bases between the germline ends. This CDR3 contains 14 residues. TCRdb processed the PCR reads anew with MiXCR; each CDR3 protein has one entry. The sample holds about half a million distinct CDR3 sequences, 25% seen once. This clonotype was counted many times. Antigen specificity is unknown. Study-wide results and limits: Highly expanded clone sizes could end up underestimated if a barcode were shared by identical TCR molecules. Spiked Jurkat TCR RNA equivalent to one cell was reportedly detectable in approximately 980,000 naive cells.

A CD8+CD4-CCR7+CD45RA+ phenotype served as the sorting definition for naive CD8 T cells. The source of this sequence is a human donor in good health. Some libraries in this study had Jurkat cell RNA spiked in. The sample comprised naive CD8+ T cells from blood, with Jurkat cell RNA spiked in. Subset of the sample: FACS-sorted CD8+CD4-CCR7+CD45RA+ naive T cells. V is TRBV12-3 or TRBV12-4 and J is TRBJ2-2; weak D call: TRBD1 (5 bases). The DNA for the CDR3 is TGTGCCAGCAGTTTACAGGGTCTGACCGGGGAGCTGTTTTTT. Translated: CASSLQGLTGELFF.